Each of the 20 T cell receptor beta chains below was sequenced from the same sample in a study of cytomegalovirus exposure and HLA in healthy donors. The primer mix had 60 Vbeta and 13 Jbeta primers. Sequencing used immunoSEQ multiplex PCR; TCRdb keeps in-frame clones, though not all of them. This sample has some 150,000 clones, with around 10% found just once. The source material was PBMCs. The receptors come from a male donor in good health and CMV-seronegative.

This clone was counted between two and nine times. The chain is built from TRBV2 and TRBJ2-5, with TRBD1 matching over 11 bases. The assigned J gene may be wrong: the sequence end matches TRBJ2-7 better. The V gene's germline CDR1 is SNHLY and CDR2 FYNNEI. The CDR3 totals 15 residues. The CDR3 DNA is TGTGCCAGCAGTGAAGGGACAGGGGGCATCTACGAGCAGTACTTC. This encodes CASSEGTGGIYEQYF.

The chain carries TRBV4-3 and TRBJ2-1; 11 bases are shared with TRBD2. The CDR3 has 16 residues. The germline gives CDR1 LGHNA, CDR2 YSLEER. V lost 0 bases, J lost 4 bases, and 2 bases stayed unmatched. CDR3 region: CASSQDGTSGYNEQFF. CDR3 nucleotide sequence: TGCGCCAGCAGCCAAGACGGGACTAGCGGTTACAATGAGCAGTTCTTC.

The chain recombines TRBV7-9 with TRBJ2-2, with 7 positions matching TRBD1. Unmatched junction bases numbered 3, after V lost 5 bases and J lost 0 bases. The CDR3 sequence is 15 residues long. Germline assignment: CDR1 SEHNR and CDR2 FQNEAQ (reference sequence). CDR3 sequence (DNA): TGTGCCAGCAGCCTCAGGGGGTCGAACACCGGGGAGCTGTTTTTT. Translation gives CASSLRGSNTGELFF.

The genes are TRBV5-1 and TRBJ1-1; possible D gene TRBD1, 5 bases. V shed 2 bases and J shed 3 bases, with 14 bases lying between them. From germline, CDR1 is SGHRS and CDR2 YFSETQ. CDR3 length: 15 residues. The CDR3 coding sequence is TGCGCCAGCAGCTTTGGGGGGTTAGAAGACACTGAAGCTTTCTTT. This sequence encodes CASSFGGLEDTEAFF.

V gene TRBV6-6 combines with J gene TRBJ1-5; TRBD1 matches 7 bases. This CDR3 region has 14 residues. CDR1 is MNHNY, CDR2 SVGAGI, per germline (reference sequence). V lost 6 bases and J lost 1; bases outside the gene matches: 3. The CDR3, as DNA: TGTGCCAGCAGAACGGACAGGAGCAATCAGCCCCAGCATTTT. Protein sequence: CASRTDRSNQPQHF.

This chain connects TRBV7-2 to TRBJ2-2, with D possibly matching TRBD1 (5 bases). V lost 7 bases and J lost 1, with 13 bases in between. CDR3 size: 15 residues. Germline V gives CDR1 SGHTA, CDR2 FQGNSA. CDR3 coding DNA: TGTGCCAGCATTAACAGGCTTATGAACACCGGGGAGCTGTTTTTT. This gives the protein CASINRLMNTGELFF.

This chain connects TRBV6-5 to TRBJ2-7; maybe TRBD1 (6 bases). This CDR3 has 15 residues. Germline V gene sequence: CDR1 MNHEY, CDR2 SVGAGI. V dropped 0 bases and J dropped 3 bases, with 12 bases sitting between them. The CDR3 nucleotides read TGTGCCAGCAGTTACTCGAGACAGGTGTTCTACGAGCAGTACTTC. Its protein product is CASSYSRQVFYEQYF.

CDR3 sequence: CASTQLEGVRETQYF. In nucleotides, the CDR3 is TGTGCCAGCACCCAACTAGAGGGAGTACGGGAGACCCAGTACTTC. The chain is built from TRBV6-5 and TRBJ2-5, with D possibly TRBD2 on 5 matching bases. The V end lost 7 bases, the J end lost 5 bases, and 20 bases lay between the germline ends. Germline CDR1 reads MNHEY; CDR2 reads SVGAGI. The CDR3 consists of 15 residues.

The V call is TRBV7-9, the J call TRBJ2-7, with 8 positions matching TRBD1. The CDR3 is made up of 15 amino acids. The germline V gene has CDR1 SEHNR and CDR2 FQNEAQ (reference sequence). V trimming: 2 bases; J trimming: 4 bases; junction bases outside the gene matches: 7. DNA of the CDR3: TGTGCCAGCAGCTTATCCAGCCAGGGGGCATACGAGCAGTACTTC. Protein product: CASSLSSQGAYEQYF.

The CDR3 loop reads CASSQVQEGGAFF. CDR3 sequence (DNA): TGCGCCAGCAGCCAAGTTCAAGAGGGTGGAGCTTTCTTT. V is TRBV4-1 and J is TRBJ1-1, with unresolved D. This CDR3 is 13 amino acids long. The V gene's germline CDR1 is MGHRA and CDR2 YSYEKL. The ends were cut back, 1 base at V and 10 bases at J, with 13 bases in the middle.

The chain combines TRBV5-6 with TRBJ1-1; 9 bases are a match to TRBD1. CDR3 length: 14 residues. J lost 4 bases, V lost 2 bases, and 3 bases had no gene match. Germline CDR1 reads SGHDT; CDR2 reads YYEEEE. As DNA, the CDR3 is TGTGCCAGCAGCTTCGGACAGGGGCGCACTGAAGCTTTCTTT. Amino acids: CASSFGQGRTEAFF.

This clone has a handful of counts. J is TRBJ1-1 and V is TRBV19; D remains unclear. The CDR3 runs to 13 residues. Germline lookup yields CDR1 LNHDA and CDR2 SQIVND (reference sequence). Trimming shortened V by 2 bases and J by 1 base, and 5 bases separated the two germline ends. The CDR3 is CASSINGNTEAFF. CDR3 DNA sequence: TGTGCCAGTAGTATAAACGGGAACACTGAAGCTTTCTTT.

The V and J genes are TRBV29-1 and TRBJ1-2; 8 bases agree with TRBD1. CDR1 is SQVTM, CDR2 ANQGSEA, per germline. The length of the CDR3 is 12 residues. With 6 bases clipped from V and 8 bases from J, the junction kept 8 bases outside the gene matches. DNA of the CDR3: TGCAGCGTGGACAGGGCGGTGGGGGGCTACACCTTC. This translates into CSVDRAVGGYTF.

This rearrangement joins TRBV7-9 to TRBJ2-5, with D perhaps matching TRBD2 (6 bases). Germline V gene lookup returns CDR1 SEHNR and CDR2 FQNEAQ (reference sequence). Trimming left V 1 base short and J 0 bases short, with 9 bases between. The CDR3 extends over 15 amino acids. The CDR3 DNA reads as TGTGCCAGCAGCTTAGGGACTAATTACCAAGAGACCCAGTACTTC. This gives the protein CASSLGTNYQETQYF.

This clone occurred a few times. The chain combines TRBV6-1 with TRBJ1-1; D is undetermined. The germline gives CDR1 MNHNS, CDR2 SASEGT. The CDR3 covers 13 residues. Trimming took 0 bases from V and 2 from J, leaving 4 bases between them. Here the CDR3 DNA reads TGTGCCAGCAGTGAAGCGAGAAACACTGAAGCTTTCTTT. It translates to CASSEARNTEAFF.

Only a few counts were recorded for this clone. The chain has TRBV7-6 and TRBJ1-1; D is unclear. CDR1 is SGHVS and CDR2 is FNYEAQ in the germline V gene. The V and J ends lost 1 base and 0 bases respectively, with 9 bases between them. CDR3 size: 15 residues. DNA of the CDR3: TGTGCCAGCAGCTTAGGTGGAGGGCTGAACACTGAAGCTTTCTTT. Translating gives CASSLGGGLNTEAFF.

The sample holds a few counts of this clone. CDR3 in DNA: TGTGCCAGCAGCTTCCCAGGGACCTACGAGCAGTACTTC. It encodes CASSFPGTYEQYF. V is TRBV7-2 and J is TRBJ2-7; the D gene is possibly TRBD1 (5 bases). This CDR3 contains 13 residues. V dropped 3 bases and J dropped 2 bases, with 8 bases sitting between them. CDR1 and CDR2 from the germline V gene are SGHTA and FQGNSA.

V is TRBV4-2 and J is TRBJ1-1; 8 bases are shared with TRBD1. CDR1 and CDR2 from the germline V gene are LGHNA and YNFKEQ. The CDR3 has 16 residues. The trim removed 0 bases at V and 4 bases at J, leaving 7 bases unmatched. The chain's CDR3 is CASSQETGAAGTEAFF. CDR3 bases: TGTGCCAGCAGCCAAGAGACAGGGGCCGCTGGCACTGAAGCTTTCTTT.

The chain employs TRBV19 and TRBJ2-2, with 10 bases fitting TRBD1. There are 15 residues in the CDR3. The ends lost 5 bases at V and 6 bases at J; junction bases unmatched: 6. Germline V gene data show CDR1 as LNHDA and CDR2 as SQIVND (reference sequence). CDR3 nucleotides: TGTGCCAGTAGTTGGACAGGGGGGAATTCCGGGGAGCTGTTTTTT. Encoded protein: CASSWTGGNSGELFF. The full variable domain, completed using reference TRBV19 and TRBJ2-2, is DGGITQSPKYLFRKEGQNVTLSCEQNLNHDAMYWYRQDPGQGLRLIYYSQIVNDFQKGDIAEGYSVSREKKESFPLTVTSAQKNPTAFYLCASSWTGGNSGELFFGEGSRLTVL.

V gene TRBV4-2 combines with J gene TRBJ2-7; the match to TRBD2 covers 9 bases. The CDR3 runs to 16 residues. Trimming took 3 bases from V and 6 from J; bases not matched to a gene: 12. CDR1 is LGHNA and CDR2 is YNFKEQ in the germline V gene. Here the CDR3 DNA reads TGTGCCAGCAGCCAGTTAGCGGGGGCCCCGGGGGGCGAGCAGTACTTC. Translation: CASSQLAGAPGGEQYF.